This T cell receptor beta chain appears in the sequencing data of a study of a mutant IDH1 vaccine in newly diagnosed glioma. Indicated time point: week 11, during vaccination. Doses of 300 ug of mutant IDH1 20-mer peptide were given with topical imiquimod. Donors had new IDH1-mutant astrocytomas of WHO grade 3 or 4 (ATRX-lost). The germline gives CDR1 MGHDK, CDR2 SYGVNS. V trimming: 6 bases; J trimming: 4 bases; junction bases outside the gene matches: 2. This CDR3 comprises 13 residues. Details on this clone: The antigen is not known.

Using immunoSEQ multiplex PCR, the repertoire was profiled, and TCRdb retains in-frame clones only, with some absent. The sample comprises 100,000 to 150,000 clones, over 75% of which are singletons, and about 5.5% rests with the top ten. Points from the study as a whole: Shifts in the top peripheral T cell clonotypes seemed unrelated to pseudoprogression.

The chain joins TRBV25-1 to TRBJ2-3, with TRBD2 matching 9 bases. The source is a middle-aged man with glioma. Specimen: PBMCs, collected from a glioma patient whose treatment included an IDH1 peptide vaccine. The CDR3 coding sequence is TGTGCCAGCAGCGCGGGGGGGCCAGATACGCAGTATTTT. It encodes CASSAGGPDTQYF.